Shown below are 27 T cell receptor beta chains from a single sample sequenced in a study of beta chain features in type 1 diabetes. TCRB transcripts that were expressed got sequenced, as all of the isolated RNA had been reverse transcribed. TCRdb's copy holds only in-frame clones and misses some; the assay was immunoSEQ multiplex PCR. Counted here are 150,000 to 180,000 clones, 11% occurring once; the ten biggest clones make up approximately 2%. The sample taken for sequencing was central memory CD4+ T cells from blood. The receptors were gathered from a man between 18 and 29 years old in good health.

This clone has only a few counts. The DNA of the CDR3 is TGTGCCAGCAGGAGGACAGGAGCTGCGCAGCCCCAGCATTTT. Translating it yields CASRRTGAAQPQHF. The V gene is TRBV6-6, the J gene TRBJ1-5; 7 nucleotides align to TRBD1. After removal of 6 bases from V and 7 bases from J, the junction contained 9 bases not matched to a gene. The length of the CDR3 is 14 residues. Germline loops: CDR1 MNHNY, CDR2 SVGAGI (reference sequence).

This clone was recorded a few times. A read error is possible here, since a much larger clone lies one base away. V gene TRBV5-5 combines with J gene TRBJ2-5; tentatively, D is TRBD1 or TRBD2 (5 bases each). This CDR3 region has 14 residues. In germline, CDR1 is SGHKS, CDR2 YYEKEE (reference sequence). The CDR3 region is CASSQVGTQETQYF. The CDR3 bases are TGCGCCAGCAGCCAAGTGGGGACCCAAGAGACCCAGTACTTC.

The V call is TRBV7-8, the J call TRBJ2-7; D could derive from TRBD1 or TRBD2 (5 bases each). Germline lookup yields CDR1 SGHVS and CDR2 FQNEAQ. CDR3 length equals 15 residues. V lost 4 bases to trimming and J lost 2 bases, with 15 bases between them. CDR3 loop: CASSSRTGTTYEQYF. CDR3 DNA: TGTGCCAGCAGCTCGAGGACCGGGACGACCTACGAGCAGTACTTC.

This clone has at least ten counts. The chain has TRBV7-3 and TRBJ2-1; 14 nucleotides line up with TRBD2. Trimming at V came to 5 bases and at J to 10 bases, leaving 7 bases not matched to a gene. The CDR3 runs 15 residues. CDR1 and CDR2 (germline): SGHTA, FQGTGA. CDR3 amino acids: CASSRGLAGVGEQFF. The DNA for the CDR3 is TGTGCCAGCAGCAGGGGACTAGCGGGAGTAGGGGAGCAGTTCTTC.

In its sample, this clone was seen a few times. A far more abundant clone sits one base away, making this likely a read error. The chain employs TRBV30 and TRBJ2-3, with a possible D match to TRBD2 (5 bases). This CDR3 has 12 residues. In germline, CDR1 is GTSNPN, CDR2 SVGIG (reference sequence). CDR3 nucleotide sequence: TGTGCCGGGAGTGCGTACCGACATACGCAGTATTTT. Amino acid sequence: CAGSAYRHTQYF. Based on the CDR3 plus reference TRBV30 and TRBJ2-3, the full variable domain is SQTIHQWPATLVQPVGSPLSLECTVEGTSNPNLYWYRQAAGRGLQLLFYSVGIGQISSEVPQNLSASRPQDRQFILSSKKLLLSDSGFYLCAGSAYRHTQYFGPGTRLTVL.

The chain employs TRBV10-3 and TRBJ2-7, with 9 bases lining up with TRBD2. Germline V gene lookup returns CDR1 ENHRY and CDR2 SYGVKD. There are 15 residues in the CDR3. V lost 2 bases and J lost 4; bases outside the gene matches: 6. The CDR3 is CAISEPSGRRYEQYF. Here the CDR3 DNA reads TGTGCCATCAGTGAGCCAAGCGGGAGGAGATACGAGCAGTACTTC.

The chain is built from TRBV18 and TRBJ2-5, with 11 bases that match TRBD2. CDR3 length equals 14 residues. Losses at the gene ends were 8 bases for V and 4 bases for J; bases not matched to a gene: 6. Looked up from germline, CDR1 is KGHSH and CDR2 is LQKENI. CDR3 in amino acids: CASTLAGGRETQYF. The CDR3 DNA follows: TGTGCCAGCACCCTAGCGGGGGGACGAGAGACCCAGTACTTC.

The table lists this clone with a few counts. CDR3 amino acids: CASSLWEGIQYF. In nucleotides, the CDR3 is TGTGCCAGCAGTTTATGGGAGGGCATTCAGTACTTC. The chain employs TRBV28 and TRBJ2-4; maybe TRBD2 (6 bases). This CDR3 region has 12 residues. CDR1 and CDR2 from the germline V gene are MDHEN and SYDVKM. Between the trimmed V and J ends, which lost 0 bases and 9 bases, there was a span of 6 bases.

In DNA form, the CDR3 reads TGTGCCCTCCAGACTTTTAGCAATCAGCCCCAGCATTTT. Encoded protein: CALQTFSNQPQHF. The V and J genes are TRBV30 and TRBJ1-5; D remains unclear. The V gene lost 8 bases and the J gene lost 0 bases, with 11 bases spanning the gap. Germline CDR1 and CDR2: GTSNPN and SVGIG (reference sequence). The CDR3 contains 13 residues.

The chain carries TRBV7-2 and TRBJ2-3; TRBD2 matches 9 bases. The length of the CDR3 is 16 residues. The germline V gene has CDR1 SGHTA and CDR2 FQGNSA. V was pared by 6 bases and J by 2 bases, with 9 bases of the junction left unmatched. The CDR3 spells CASSLRAGGPTDTQYF. The CDR3 nucleotides are TGTGCCAGCAGTCTGAGGGCGGGGGGGCCCACAGATACGCAGTATTTT.

This clone was seen a few times. The chain has TRBV30 and TRBJ1-6; 7 positions agree with TRBD1. There are 13 residues in the CDR3. The germline gives CDR1 GTSNPN, CDR2 SVGIG (reference sequence). J was trimmed by 8 bases and V by 3 bases; bases with no gene match: 4. This CDR3 reads CAWRQGNDSPLHF. The CDR3 DNA reads TGTGCCTGGAGACAGGGGAATGATTCACCCCTCCACTTT. The complete variable domain, with remaining parts taken from reference TRBV30 and TRBJ1-6, reads SQTIHQWPATLVQPVGSPLSLECTVEGTSNPNLYWYRQAAGRGLQLLFYSVGIGQISSEVPQNLSASRPQDRQFILSSKKLLLSDSGFYLCAWRQGNDSPLHFGNGTRLTVT.

This sequence joins TRBV20-1 and TRBJ2-3, with D tentatively TRBD2 (5 bases). The CDR3 sequence is 11 residues long. Germline V CDR1 and CDR2: DFQATT, SNEGSKA (reference sequence). The V and J ends lost 1 base and 7 bases respectively, with 6 bases between them. The CDR3 loop reads CSARGGHTQYF. The CDR3 DNA is TGCAGTGCTAGAGGAGGGCATACGCAGTATTTT.

This chain uses TRBV4-1 with TRBJ2-5; D ambiguous. The CDR3 extends over 15 amino acids. Trimming left V 1 base short and J 5 bases short, with 14 bases between. Germline CDR1 is MGHRA and CDR2 is YSYEKL. This chain's CDR3 is CASSQVPTYGETQYF. The CDR3 region has the DNA TGCGCCAGCAGCCAAGTTCCGACTTACGGGGAGACCCAGTACTTC.

The chain combines TRBV4-1 with TRBJ2-3; D unclear. There are 15 residues in the CDR3. Trimming stripped 0 bases from V and 3 bases from J, with 10 bases between. Germline V gene lookup returns CDR1 MGHRA and CDR2 YSYEKL. CDR3 coding DNA: TGCGCCAGCAGCCAAGATCTTGGCAGGACAGATACGCAGTATTTT. Translating gives CASSQDLGRTDTQYF.

In its sample, this clone was seen a few times. V gene TRBV5-1 combines with J gene TRBJ1-1; D is unclear. Trimming cost V 0 bases and J 0 bases, with 9 bases left between them. Germline V CDR1 and CDR2: SGHRS, YFSETQ. This CDR3 is 15 amino acids long. CDR3 loop: CASSLERQVNTEAFF. The CDR3 DNA reads TGCGCCAGCAGCTTGGAGAGGCAGGTGAACACTGAAGCTTTCTTT.

This sequence joins TRBV4-2 and TRBJ1-2; tentatively, D is TRBD1 (6 bases). From germline, CDR1 is LGHNA and CDR2 YNFKEQ. Trimming stripped 1 base from V and 5 bases from J, with 17 bases between. This CDR3 is built from 16 residues. CDR3 in DNA: TGTGCCAGCAGCCAAGCCCCACAACAGGGTGTTTATGGCTACACCTTC. Its protein product is CASSQAPQQGVYGYTF.

This clone was found a few times. J is TRBJ2-7 and V is TRBV7-2, with D maybe TRBD1 (5 bases). CDR3 length equals 14 residues. The V gene lost 5 bases and the J gene lost 3 bases, with 14 bases spanning the gap. Germline V CDR1 and CDR2: SGHTA, FQGNSA. CDR3: CASSLSDSLYEQYF. CDR3 DNA sequence: TGTGCCAGCAGCCTATCAGACAGCCTCTACGAGCAGTACTTC.

This clone has more than one count but fewer than ten. The J gene is TRBJ1-2, the V gene TRBV7-2; D unresolved. CDR1 and CDR2 from the germline V gene are SGHTA and FQGNSA. This CDR3 comprises 14 residues. The V end was cut by 1 base, the J end by 2 bases, with 8 bases between. The CDR3 DNA follows: TGTGCCAGCAGCTTAGGGGATCGGAACTATGGCTACACCTTC. Its translation: CASSLGDRNYGYTF.

In its sample, this clone was seen a few times. The chain is built from TRBV28 and TRBJ2-7; D is unclear. The V end lost 5 bases, the J end lost 2 bases, and 4 bases lay between the germline ends. Per the germline V gene, CDR1 is MDHEN and CDR2 is SYDVKM. The CDR3 covers 11 residues. As DNA, the CDR3 is TGTGCCAGCAGTCGTACCTACGAGCAGTACTTC. Its protein is CASSRTYEQYF.

The sample holds many counts of this clone. This chain uses TRBV7-3 with TRBJ2-3, with D perhaps matching TRBD1 (6 bases). With 6 bases removed from V and 2 bases from J, the gap between germline ends came to 12 bases. This CDR3 is built from 14 residues. Germline loops: CDR1 SGHTA, CDR2 FQGTGA. CDR3 sequence (DNA): TGTGCCAGCAGAGGAGCAGGGGCCACAGATACGCAGTATTTT. As protein: CASRGAGATDTQYF.

There are many counts of this clone. This chain links TRBV7-3 with TRBJ2-1, with TRBD2 as a possible D gene (6 bases). V was shortened by 3 bases and J by 2 bases, with 11 bases between the two germline ends. The germline V gene has CDR1 SGHTA and CDR2 FQGTGA. The CDR3 is 15 residues long. The CDR3 region is CASSFGTATYNEQFF. The CDR3 DNA follows: TGTGCCAGCAGCTTCGGGACTGCAACCTACAATGAGCAGTTCTTC.

The chain couples TRBV7-6 to TRBJ2-7, with TRBD1 as a possible D gene (5 bases). CDR1 and CDR2 (germline): SGHVS, FNYEAQ. Trimming left V 5 bases short and J 0 bases short, with 11 bases between. The CDR3 extends over 14 amino acids. CDR3 in amino acids: CASSAGRDSYEQYF. CDR3 in DNA: TGTGCCAGCAGCGCAGGCAGGGACTCCTACGAGCAGTACTTC. Looking up the rest from reference TRBV7-6 and TRBJ2-7 gives the full variable domain: GAGVSQSPRYKVTKRGQDVALRCDPISGHVSLYWYRQALGQGPEFLTYFNYEAQQDKSGLPNDRFSAERPEGSISTLTIQRTEQRDSAMYRCASSAGRDSYEQYFGPGTRLTVT.

A few counts support this clone. V is TRBV2 and J is TRBJ2-3; possible D gene TRBD2, 5 bases. The CDR3 runs 12 residues. Germline loops: CDR1 SNHLY, CDR2 FYNNEI. Trimming cost V 7 bases and J 4 bases, with 9 bases left between them. The CDR3 spells CASTGFSDTQYF. The DNA for the CDR3 is TGTGCCAGCACGGGGTTTTCAGATACGCAGTATTTT.

This clone was seen a handful of times. The chain's CDR3 is CASSQRDREIGYGYTF. The CDR3 nucleotides read TGTGCCAGCAGCCAACGGGACAGGGAAATCGGCTATGGCTACACCTTC. This sequence joins TRBV7-9 and TRBJ1-2; the match to TRBD1 covers 9 bases. Germline trimming cut 5 bases from V and 4 bases from J; bases unmatched to any gene: 11. This CDR3 is 16 amino acids long. In germline, CDR1 is SEHNR, CDR2 FQNEAQ (reference sequence). The full variable domain, its missing parts supplied by reference TRBV7-9 and TRBJ1-2, is DTGVSQNPRHKITKRGQNVTFRCDPISEHNRLYWYRQTLGQGPEFLTYFQNEAQLEKSRLLSDRFSAERPKGSFSTLEIQRTEQGDSAMYLCASSQRDREIGYGYTFGSGTRLTVV.

This clone has a handful of counts. The gene calls are TRBV7-9 and TRBJ2-7, with D maybe TRBD1 (5 bases). V was pared by 1 base and J by 3 bases, with 7 bases between. CDR1 SEHNR and CDR2 FQNEAQ come from the germline V gene (reference sequence). The CDR3 is made up of 13 amino acids. The DNA for the CDR3 is TGTGCCAGCAGCTTAGGCAGGGTCTACGAGCAGTACTTC. It yields the protein CASSLGRVYEQYF.

This chain connects TRBV7-2 to TRBJ2-1; TRBD2 matches 10 bases. The CDR3 totals 15 residues. The V gene's germline CDR1 is SGHTA and CDR2 FQGNSA. J lost 3 bases, V lost 5 bases, and 4 bases had no gene match. This chain's CDR3 is CASSIERGGYNEQFF. The CDR3 nucleotides are TGTGCCAGCAGCATAGAGCGGGGGGGCTACAATGAGCAGTTCTTC.

V is TRBV18 and J is TRBJ1-3; possible D gene TRBD1, 6 bases. Per the germline V gene, CDR1 is KGHSH and CDR2 is LQKENI. The CDR3 has 15 amino acids. Deletions cut 3 bases from V and 6 bases from J, with 15 bases between. The CDR3 reads CASSPTSTGTNTIYF. The CDR3 bases are TGTGCCAGCTCACCGACTTCGACAGGCACAAACACCATATATTTT.